This TCR beta chain is drawn from a study of blood T cell repertoires in COVID-19 (dated by TCRdb to 2018 to 2021). A note on the overall study: The collaborator samples originated in the United States, Italy and Spain and spanned the acute and convalescent phases of COVID-19. The material from the prospective study consisted of cDNA or gDNA derived from T cells, B-cell-depleted T cells, or PBMCs. The dataset comprised deeply sampled blood TCRbeta repertoires from subjects exposed to, actively infected with, or recovered from COVID-19. The repertoires were made available in a free public database intended to serve as a resource for research on the immune response to SARS-CoV-2. The samples were drawn from the first 160 participants of the ongoing ImmuneRACE study and from 1,254 subjects provided by 6 global collaborators. The sample metadata nearly always contained a de-identified subject ID, COVID-19 status, age in years and sex. Where HLA class I and class II types were available, the types were taken from metadata supplied by the sample provider, not from assay-based typing.

The collaborating institutions used their own protocols to collect whole blood in K2EDTA tubes. For TCRbeta analysis, collaborator samples were shipped as frozen whole blood, as isolated PBMCs, or as DNA extracted from either sample type. General conclusions and limits of the study: How much clinical and demographic metadata was included differed by source and by participant, and the metadata was provided uncurated.

CDR1 LGHDT and CDR2 YNNKEL were looked up in the germline V gene (reference sequence). Its CDR3 holds 14 amino acids, cysteine through phenylalanine. The retained sequence is limited to the CDR3, 42 bases, with the frame set at the first base. Trimming leaves V shorter by 0 bases and J shorter by 9 bases, with the junction holding 8 bases beyond the gene matches. For this clone: Which antigen it targets is not known. One base away there is no much larger clone; base qualities are not given.

TCRbeta CDR3 regions were amplified from genomic DNA by means of the immunoSEQ Assay, a bias-controlled multiplex PCR. Concerning the study's data processing: The number of nucleated cells in each sample was estimated from the amplification of reference gene primers within the assay. To quantify the absolute abundance of each unique TCRbeta CDR3 rearrangement, sequence reads were collapsed and filtered. For each sample, productive Simpson clonality was calculated as the square root of Simpson's diversity index over productive rearrangements. The table comes from immuneACCESS by way of TCRdb, which keeps in-frame sequences with V and J called. Part of the clones is missing from these tables; in studies checked, under half for an unresolved V gene and the rest for unknown reasons. V and J calls plus clone size are reproduced from that table; the DNA served to infer D and trimming. The sample table shows approximately 150,000 clones, and about 87% are seen once. The ten largest account for roughly a tenth of the sample.

This receptor chain uses TRBV3-1 (or the pseudogene TRBV3-2) and TRBJ2-7; TRBD2 matches 7 bases in the middle. What was sequenced was peripheral blood. This TCR was sampled from a man in his sixties with active or convalescent COVID-19. The CDR3 in this case is CASSQDGGRARQYF. The nucleotide sequence is given as TGTGCCAGCAGCCAAGATGGAGGGAGGGCCAGGCAGTACTTC.